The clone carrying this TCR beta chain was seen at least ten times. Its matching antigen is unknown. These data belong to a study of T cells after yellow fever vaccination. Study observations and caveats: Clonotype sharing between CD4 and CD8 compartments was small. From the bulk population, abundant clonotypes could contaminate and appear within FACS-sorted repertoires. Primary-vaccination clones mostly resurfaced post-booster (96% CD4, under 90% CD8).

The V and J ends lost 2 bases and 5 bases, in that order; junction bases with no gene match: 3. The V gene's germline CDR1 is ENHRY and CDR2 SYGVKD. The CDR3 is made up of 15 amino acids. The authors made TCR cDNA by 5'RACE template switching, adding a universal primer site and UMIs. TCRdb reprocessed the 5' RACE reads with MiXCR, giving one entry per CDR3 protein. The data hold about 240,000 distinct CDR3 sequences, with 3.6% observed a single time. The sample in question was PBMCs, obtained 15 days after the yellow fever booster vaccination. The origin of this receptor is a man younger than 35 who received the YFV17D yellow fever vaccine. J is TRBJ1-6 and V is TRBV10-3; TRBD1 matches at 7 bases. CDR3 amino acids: CAISERDRDNSPLHF. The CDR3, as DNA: TGTGCCATCAGTGAGAGGGACAGAGATAATTCACCCCTCCACTTT.